Listed here are 11 T cell receptor beta chains from one sample, sequenced in a study of identical twins. A single record per CDR3 protein comes from TCRdb applying MiXCR to the 5' RACE reads. The data hold more than 250,000 distinct CDR3 sequences, with about 8.9% observed a single time. The sample was also linked to a second study, of yellow fever vaccine responses in identical twins.

The sample comprised memory (CD45RO+) T cells sorted from blood. These receptor sequences come from a woman in her late teens or twenties in good health.

This clonotype has only a few counts. The chain employs TRBV6-5 and TRBJ2-6; maybe TRBD1 (6 bases). Trimming took 0 bases from V and 2 from J, leaving 11 bases between them. Germline V gene data show CDR1 as MNHEY and CDR2 as SVGAGI. The CDR3 covers 17 residues. In DNA form, the CDR3 reads TGTGCCAGCAGTTACTCGGGGGCAGGAGCTGGGGCCAACGTCCTGACTTTC. Its translation is CASSYSGAGAGANVLTF.

This clonotype was counted a few times. This may be a read error: a much more frequent sequence differs by one nucleotide. The chain recombines TRBV12-3 or TRBV12-4 with TRBJ2-7, with D tentatively TRBD1 (6 bases). Trimming took 6 bases from V and 3 from J, leaving 9 bases between them. This CDR3 comprises 12 residues. In DNA, the CDR3 is TGTGCCAGCAGCAAAGGGGGCTACGAGCAGTACTTC. It translates to CASSKGGYEQYF.

This clonotype was detected many times. V usage is TRBV12-3 or TRBV12-4 and J usage is TRBJ2-2; 10 bases are a match to TRBD2. The CDR3 loop spans 15 amino acids. V was clipped by 5 bases and J by 4 bases; unmatched bases: 4. This CDR3 is CASSNLAGATGELFF. The CDR3 coding sequence is TGTGCCAGCAGTAATCTAGCGGGGGCCACCGGGGAGCTGTTTTTT.

This clonotype was recorded a few times. V and J are TRBV7-9 and TRBJ1-2, with D possibly being TRBD1 (5 bases). Trimming shortened V by 4 bases and J by 8 bases, and 23 bases separated the two germline ends. The CDR3 loop spans 16 amino acids. Germline loops: CDR1 SEHNR, CDR2 FQNEAQ (reference sequence). The CDR3 nucleotides are TGTGCCAGCAGCTCCCCCTTGGTAGGGCAGGGAACGGGCTACACCTTC. This translates into CASSSPLVGQGTGYTF.

The chain is built from TRBV3-1 and TRBJ2-5, with a possible D match to TRBD2 (6 bases). The CDR3 sequence is 13 residues long. CDR1 is LGHDT, CDR2 YNNKEL, per germline (reference sequence). The V and J ends lost 1 base and 4 bases respectively, with 7 bases between them. In DNA, the CDR3 is TGTGCCAGCAGCCAAGGGAGGGGAGAGACCCAGTACTTC. It is translated as CASSQGRGETQYF.

V usage is TRBV7-2 and J usage is TRBJ2-1, with D uncertain. The germline V gene encodes CDR1 SGHTA and CDR2 FQGNSA. V was pared by 5 bases and J by 0 bases, with 17 bases between. The CDR3 has 17 amino acids. CDR3 bases: TGTGCCAGCAGCCCGATCCTCCTAGGACGCTCCTACAATGAGCAGTTCTTC. Translating it yields CASSPILLGRSYNEQFF.

This clonotype occurred a few times. The chain recombines TRBV16 with TRBJ2-1; D not resolved. Trimming cost V 2 bases and J 4 bases, with 9 bases left between them. The CDR3 has 14 amino acids. Germline V CDR1 and CDR2: KGHSY, FQNENV. This CDR3 reads CASSQSGGYNEQFF. CDR3 DNA sequence: TGTGCCAGCAGCCAAAGTGGCGGTTACAATGAGCAGTTCTTC.

There are many counts of this clonotype. V gene TRBV5-1 combines with J gene TRBJ1-1, with a weak D call TRBD1 (5 bases). V lost 2 bases and J lost 1, with 9 bases in between. CDR1 and CDR2 from the germline V gene are SGHRS and YFSETQ. CDR3 length equals 14 residues. The DNA of the CDR3 is TGCGCCAGCAGCTTCCGGGGCGGGAACACTGAAGCTTTCTTT. Protein: CASSFRGGNTEAFF.

This chain connects TRBV7-2 to TRBJ2-3; maybe TRBD2 (7 bases). V was clipped by 4 bases and J by 1 base, with 18 bases between them. The CDR3 length is 17 residues. Looked up from germline, CDR1 is SGHTA and CDR2 is FQGNSA. CDR3 sequence (DNA): TGTGCCAGCAGCTCCCCTTTGGCGGGGGCCCGCACAGATACGCAGTATTTT. Translation: CASSSPLAGARTDTQYF.

The chain combines TRBV20-1 with TRBJ1-2; TRBD1 might be the D (6 bases). The CDR3 is 13 residues long. Between the trimmed V and J ends, which lost 1 base and 5 bases, there was a span of 11 bases. The germline V gene encodes CDR1 DFQATT and CDR2 SNEGSKA (reference sequence). Here the CDR3 DNA reads TGCAGTGCTAGAGTAGAACAGGGTTATGGCTACACCTTC. This encodes CSARVEQGYGYTF.

The rearrangement joins TRBV18 to TRBJ1-1; D is perhaps TRBD1 (5 bases). Germline V gene sequence: CDR1 KGHSH, CDR2 LQKENI. Trimming took 4 bases from V and 1 from J, leaving 16 bases between them. The CDR3 is 16 amino acids. The CDR3 DNA is TGTGCCAGCTCACTATCCTCGATTGGGACGAACACTGAAGCTTTCTTT. Its protein is CASSLSSIGTNTEAFF.